This T cell receptor (beta chain) was recovered during a study of shared clonotypes between healthy human individuals. Study results and limitations: Shared clonotypes across all four donors exceeded non-shared ones in generation probability. As a rule, naive subsets had a larger estimated richness than memory subsets.

Per the germline V gene, CDR1 is LNHDA and CDR2 is SQIVND (reference sequence). V was clipped by 5 bases and J by 15 bases, with 26 bases between them. There are 15 residues in the CDR3. Methods used by the authors: From ImmunoSEQ came sequences covering only the junction and carrying no quality scores, so filtering differed. The protocol was immunoSEQ multiplex PCR, while the TCRdb copy is restricted to in-frame clones and leaves out a portion. V and J calls and clone size are those listed in that table; D and trimming were worked out from the DNA. Counted here are under 1,100,000 clones, 65% to 80% occurring once; the ten biggest clones make up 1.4% to 1.5%. The table lists this clone with a count of one. Its antigen is as yet unknown.

The V and J genes are TRBV19 and TRBJ1-5; perhaps TRBD1 as D (6 bases). The sample consisted of memory CD4+ T cells sorted from blood. The subset: CD45RA-negative fraction. The source of this sequence is a man younger than 30 in good health. The CDR3 nucleotides read TGTGCCAGTAGTGTTACCGGGACATCTAATCGTGAGAGGCATTTT. Residues: CASSVTGTSNRERHF.